Described below is a single T cell receptor (beta chain) sequence and its context. This sample stems from a study of shared clonotypes between healthy human individuals. The length of the CDR3 is 15 residues. Germline V gene data show CDR1 as SGHRS and CDR2 as YFSETQ. The trim removed 4 bases at V and 0 bases at J, leaving 5 bases unmatched. Method: immunoSEQ multiplex PCR; TCRdb's copy keeps in-frame clones and lacks some. The data contain 450,000 to 500,000 clones, approximately 80% of them singletons. The chain joins TRBV5-1 to TRBJ2-7; 9 positions match TRBD2. The sequenced sample consisted of PBMCs. The receptor's source is a woman aged 40-49 years in good health. Some clones in this sample may be carry-over from other donors' samples. DNA of the CDR3: TGCGCCAGCAGCGAGCTAGCGGGGTCCTCCTACGAGCAGTACTTC. Encoded protein: CASSELAGSSYEQYF.